This T cell receptor (beta chain) comes out of a study of blood T cells in healthy people across ages. Peripheral blood from each donor was collected in a volume of approximately 9.2 milliliters. Total RNA extraction produced at least 5.5 micrograms (per sample) for the study. About this clonotype itself: What it binds is unknown.

Alongside a J-beta primer mix, a sample-barcoded 5' primer served in a second PCR lasting roughly 6 to 11 cycles. One entry per CDR3 protein, called by TCRdb with MiXCR from the 5' RACE reads. This sample has over a million distinct CDR3 sequences, with approximately 39% found just once. The ends lost 6 bases at V and 1 base at J; junction bases unmatched: 11. The germline V gene encodes CDR1 SQVTM and CDR2 ANQGSEA. CDR3 length: 17 amino acids. Study-wide results and limits: Per million T cells, the diversity of TCR beta decreased roughly linearly as age advanced. Both higher diversity and more naive CD4+ cells marked long-lived donors when set against aged donors.

This TCR was recovered from a woman between 18 and 30 years old in good health. The sample comprised blood. V and J are TRBV29-1 and TRBJ2-3; TRBD2 matches at 12 bases. The CDR3 bases are TGCAGCGTCAGTGGGCTAGCGGGAGGGCCGGGCACAGATACGCAGTATTTT. Residues: CSVSGLAGGPGTDTQYF.